One and the same sample provided the 20 T cell receptor beta chains below, sequenced in a study of T cell changes during pregnancy in multiple sclerosis. Profiling relied on immunoSEQ multiplex PCR, and the TCRdb table lists in-frame clones only, not all of them. The sample lists over 50,000 clones, approximately 87% seen once, with approximately 5% in the top ten. The sample taken for sequencing was peripheral blood from another person, used as feeder cells. These receptors were obtained from a human donor whose cells served as feeder cells for cultures in a pregnancy study.

This sequence joins TRBV5-4 and TRBJ1-1; possibly TRBD1 for D (5 bases). This CDR3 contains 15 residues. V lost 3 bases and J 5 bases, leaving 17 bases between the germline ends. CDR1 is SGHNT and CDR2 is YYREEE in the germline V gene (reference sequence). The CDR3 sequence: CASSSPGTPGTEAFF. The CDR3 region has the DNA TGTGCCAGCAGCTCGCCCGGGACCCCGGGTACTGAAGCTTTCTTT.

This chain connects TRBV28 to TRBJ1-2; the D gene is possibly TRBD1 (5 bases). V was shortened by 1 base and J by 4 bases, with 10 bases between the two germline ends. Germline V gives CDR1 MDHEN, CDR2 SYDVKM. This CDR3 comprises 14 residues. The CDR3 sequence is CASSLFGGGYGYTF. The DNA of the CDR3 is TGTGCCAGCAGTTTATTCGGGGGAGGCTATGGCTACACCTTC.

Only a few counts were recorded for this clone. The chain carries TRBV2 and TRBJ1-2; 10 bases map to TRBD1. CDR3 length equals 13 residues. Germline lookup yields CDR1 SNHLY and CDR2 FYNNEI. V was pared by 8 bases and J by 8 bases, with 8 bases of the junction left unmatched. Here the CDR3 reads CASASGTGVGYTF. The CDR3 region has the DNA TGTGCCAGCGCATCCGGGACAGGGGTCGGCTACACCTTC.

The V gene is TRBV7-3, the J gene TRBJ1-3; D may be TRBD1 (5 bases). This CDR3 is 16 amino acids long. V was trimmed by 2 bases and J by 1 base, leaving 12 bases between them. Germline CDR1 is SGHTA and CDR2 is FQGTGA. The CDR3 DNA reads as TGTGCCAGCAGCTTAGGAATTCAGGGTTCTGGAAACACCATATATTTT. The encoded protein is CASSLGIQGSGNTIYF.

The V gene is TRBV6-5, the J gene TRBJ1-1; 7 bases agree with TRBD1. This CDR3 is built from 15 residues. V lost 5 bases and J lost 4; bases outside the gene matches: 10. Looked up from germline, CDR1 is MNHEY and CDR2 is SVGAGI. CDR3 bases: TGTGCCAGCAGTGTAGACAGGGATTCGGGCACTGAAGCTTTCTTT. This encodes CASSVDRDSGTEAFF.

The chain uses TRBV5-4 and TRBJ2-5, with a possible D match to TRBD1 (6 bases). This CDR3 comprises 15 residues. CDR1 and CDR2 (germline): SGHNT, YYREEE (reference sequence). Trimming shortened V by 0 bases and J by 4 bases, and 13 bases separated the two germline ends. In nucleotides, the CDR3 is TGTGCCAGCAGCTTGGAGCTCAGGGGACGAGAGACCCAGTACTTC. Its protein product is CASSLELRGRETQYF.

Turning to this clone: Germline is not matched at one junction end, which may reflect a read error. The chain joins TRBV6-5 to TRBJ2-7, with D tentatively TRBD2 (5 bases). This CDR3 region has 15 residues. CDR1 is MNHEY and CDR2 is SVGAGI in the germline V gene. The CDR3 protein is CASSNSGEGGYEQYF. CDR3 bases: TGTGCCAGCAGTAACTCCGGAGAGGGCGGCTACGAGCAGTACTTC.

CDR3 sequence reads: CATRGARNTEAFF. The CDR3 DNA follows: TGTGCCACCAGAGGGGCACGGAACACTGAAGCTTTCTTT. V usage is TRBV15 and J usage is TRBJ1-1; D is possibly TRBD1 (5 bases). V was pared by 6 bases and J by 1 base, with 9 bases between. The CDR3 sequence is 13 residues long. Germline CDR1 and CDR2: LNHNV and YYDKDF (reference sequence).

The chain carries TRBV28 and TRBJ2-7; D may match TRBD1 or TRBD2 (5 bases each). The V gene lost 4 bases and the J gene lost 2 bases, with 18 bases spanning the gap. The germline V gene encodes CDR1 MDHEN and CDR2 SYDVKM. The CDR3 has 16 residues. The CDR3 region has the DNA TGTGCCAGCAGTTCCCAAGAGGGACGGACAACCTACGAGCAGTACTTC. Amino acids: CASSSQEGRTTYEQYF.

This clone appeared once. The chain joins TRBV5-6 to TRBJ2-7; a possible D gene is TRBD2 (6 bases). V lost 2 bases and J 3 bases, leaving 18 bases between the germline ends. CDR1 and CDR2 (germline): SGHDT, YYEEEE. This CDR3 is 16 amino acids long. CDR3 bases: TGTGCCAGCAGCTTTGCGGTCGGGGGACTCTACTACGAGCAGTACTTC. It is translated as CASSFAVGGLYYEQYF.

The V and J genes are TRBV6-5 and TRBJ1-5, with D maybe TRBD1 (5 bases). The CDR3 runs to 14 residues. Germline CDR1 reads MNHEY; CDR2 reads SVGAGI. V was clipped by 5 bases and J by 1 base, with 9 bases between them. This chain's CDR3 is CASSQGLSNQPQHF. CDR3 bases: TGTGCCAGCAGTCAGGGACTGAGCAATCAGCCCCAGCATTTT.

The V and J genes are TRBV19 and TRBJ2-2, with D tentatively TRBD1 (6 bases). CDR3 length equals 13 residues. The germline V gene encodes CDR1 LNHDA and CDR2 SQIVND (reference sequence). V shed 8 bases and J shed 0 bases, with 7 bases lying between them. CDR3 DNA sequence: TGTGCCAGTGCAGGGGCGAACACCGGGGAGCTGTTTTTT. Its protein is CASAGANTGELFF.

J is TRBJ2-2 and V is TRBV29-1; the D is unclear. V was clipped by 4 bases and J by 0 bases, with 6 bases between them. The germline gives CDR1 SQVTM, CDR2 ANQGSEA. There are 13 residues in the CDR3. The CDR3: CSVVGPNTGELFF. CDR3 in DNA: TGCAGCGTTGTTGGGCCGAACACCGGGGAGCTGTTTTTT.

The chain couples TRBV6-5 to TRBJ2-7; 10 bases match TRBD1. V was pared by 2 bases and J by 6 bases, with 4 bases of the junction left unmatched. Germline CDR1 and CDR2: MNHEY and SVGAGI. This CDR3 has 14 amino acids. CDR3 loop: CASSYRGQGIEQYF. The CDR3, as DNA: TGTGCCAGCAGTTACAGGGGACAGGGGATCGAGCAGTACTTC.

The rearrangement joins TRBV5-4 to TRBJ1-1; TRBD1 aligns across 8 bases. Trimming removed 5 bases from V and 7 bases from J; junction bases left unmatched: 10. Germline CDR1 and CDR2: SGHNT and YYREEE (reference sequence). The CDR3 consists of 14 residues. CDR3 amino acids: CASRPTTGANEAFF. The CDR3 bases are TGTGCCAGCAGACCAACGACAGGGGCTAATGAAGCTTTCTTT.

The genes are TRBV28 and TRBJ2-7, with TRBD1 matching 8 bases. V lost 3 bases, J lost 3 bases, and 4 bases stayed unmatched. The CDR3 extends over 14 amino acids. CDR1 is MDHEN and CDR2 is SYDVKM in the germline V gene. CDR3 bases: TGTGCCAGCAGTTTTAGGACAGGGTTCTACGAGCAGTACTTC. It codes for CASSFRTGFYEQYF.

This clone was picked up one time. The V gene is TRBV6-6, the J gene TRBJ2-7; D possibly corresponds to TRBD1 (6 bases). There are 14 residues in the CDR3. Germline values: CDR1 MNHNY, CDR2 SVGAGI (reference sequence). The V end lost 2 bases, the J end lost 0 bases, and 8 bases lay between the germline ends. CDR3 coding DNA: TGTGCCAGCAGTTACGCGACAGGCTCCTACGAGCAGTACTTC. Its translation: CASSYATGSYEQYF.

The chain recombines TRBV2 with TRBJ2-7; 7 bases agree with TRBD1. Germline CDR1 is SNHLY and CDR2 is FYNNEI. V was pared by 7 bases and J by 2 bases, with 8 bases of the junction left unmatched. CDR3 size: 14 residues. The DNA for the CDR3 is TGTGCCAGCAAACGGACAGGTGGGGCCTACGAGCAGTACTTC. This codes for CASKRTGGAYEQYF.

V gene TRBV4-2 combines with J gene TRBJ2-1, with D tentatively TRBD2 (6 bases). V lost 0 bases to trimming and J lost 9 bases, with 9 bases between them. The germline V gene has CDR1 LGHNA and CDR2 YNFKEQ. This CDR3 is 13 amino acids long. The CDR3 nucleotides read TGTGCCAGCAGCCAAGATTTCGGGAGTGAGCAGTTCTTC. It encodes CASSQDFGSEQFF.

This clone is a singleton in its sample. V usage is TRBV2 and J usage is TRBJ1-1, with D tentatively TRBD1 (6 bases). Germline CDR1 SNHLY, CDR2 FYNNEI. V lost 7 bases, J lost 1 base, and 10 bases lay in between. The CDR3 length is 13 residues. As DNA, the CDR3 is TGTGCCAGCAACAGGGTGGCGAACACTGAAGCTTTCTTT. Amino acids: CASNRVANTEAFF.